This T cell receptor (beta chain) came from a study of CD8 T cells in ankylosing spondylitis. Findings and caveats of the study: Relatively scarce in peripheral blood, disease-linked clones were CD8+. Significant enrichment of disease-linked clones was reported in matched ankylosing spondylitis synovial fluid. Roughly eight highly homologous variants made up a TCR beta motif that seemed to typify ankylosing spondylitis blood.

Researchers built TCR beta libraries using quantitative 5'-RACE with molecular barcodes. TCRdb reprocessed the 5' RACE reads via MiXCR and lists one record per CDR3 protein. The profile shows roughly 230,000 distinct CDR3 sequences, approximately 8% of them singletons. This CDR3 is 13 amino acids long. Germline V gene sequence: CDR1 SSHAT, CDR2 FNYEAQ (reference sequence). This clonotype occurred a few times. Its antigen is undetermined. One end of the junction does not line up with germline, which may come from a read error. This TCR derives from a female donor with ankylosing spondylitis or in good health (not recorded which). The chain uses TRBV7-7 and TRBJ2-5; no definite D call. Sequencing was done on a sample of blood, either unsorted or a sorted T cell fraction (not recorded which). The CDR3 region is CASSQTALETQYF. CDR3 nucleotides: TGTGCTAGCAGCCAAACAGCTCTAGAGACCCAGTACTTC.